This passage covers 20 T cell receptor beta chains from one sample sequenced in a study of cytomegalovirus exposure and HLA in healthy donors. Both 60 Vbeta primers and 13 Jbeta primers went into the PCR. The repertoire was sequenced with immunoSEQ multiplex PCR; TCRdb's copy has only in-frame clones and lacks some. The sample gives roughly 100,000 clones, approximately 11% of which show up once; approximately 15% is in the top ten. The sequenced material came from PBMCs. All receptors come from a man aged 40-49 years in good health and CMV-seropositive.

The chain joins TRBV4-3 to TRBJ2-1; 7 bases align to TRBD2. In germline, CDR1 is LGHNA, CDR2 YSLEER. The CDR3 spans 17 residues. J gave up 2 bases and V 1 base, and 8 bases lay outside the gene matches. The CDR3 nucleotides read TGCGCCAGCAGCCAAGTGAGTGTGGGAGGGCCCTACAATGAGCAGTTCTTC. Amino acid sequence: CASSQVSVGGPYNEQFF.

The chain is built from TRBV30 and TRBJ1-5, with 7 bases fitting TRBD1. The CDR3 sequence is 14 residues long. Germline assignment: CDR1 GTSNPN and CDR2 SVGIG (reference sequence). The trim removed 3 bases at V and 4 bases at J, leaving 6 bases unmatched. The CDR3 reads CAWSRDSLNQPQHF. The CDR3 bases are TGTGCCTGGAGCCGGGACAGCTTAAATCAGCCCCAGCATTTT.

As to this clone: The same CDR3 arises from other DNA sequences in this sample as well. The chain employs TRBV20-1 and TRBJ2-7, with a tentative D call TRBD2 (6 bases). The germline V gene encodes CDR1 DFQATT and CDR2 SNEGSKA (reference sequence). The CDR3 extends over 11 amino acids. CDR3: CSAGRRLEQYF. The CDR3 DNA reads TGCAGCGCGGGAAGACGCCTCGAGCAGTACTTC.

This clone was counted a few times. The J gene is TRBJ2-1, the V gene TRBV6-5; 8 bases align to TRBD1. Germline loops: CDR1 MNHEY, CDR2 SVGAGI. J gave up 9 bases and V 0 bases, and 1 base lay outside the gene matches. The CDR3 contains 13 residues. The DNA for the CDR3 is TGTGCCAGCAGTTACTCAGACAGGGGTGAGCAGTTCTTC. This codes for CASSYSDRGEQFF.

This clone has just one count. The chain combines TRBV10-3 with TRBJ2-6; 9 bases fit TRBD2. The V and J ends lost 0 bases and 0 bases, in that order; junction bases with no gene match: 3. CDR3 length equals 18 residues. Germline CDR1 and CDR2: ENHRY and SYGVKD. The CDR3 reads CAISESQLAGSGANVLTF. CDR3 DNA: TGTGCCATCAGTGAGTCGCAACTAGCGGGCTCTGGGGCCAACGTCCTGACTTTC.

The sample holds a few counts of this clone. V usage is TRBV27 and J usage is TRBJ2-1, with TRBD2 matching 13 bases. The V gene end was trimmed by 7 bases and the J gene end by 9 bases; junction bases not matched to a gene: 9. This CDR3 region has 15 residues. The germline V gene encodes CDR1 MNHEY and CDR2 SMNVEV (reference sequence). This CDR3 is CASTGWTSGSSEQFF. CDR3 DNA sequence: TGTGCCAGCACCGGATGGACTAGCGGGAGTAGTGAGCAGTTCTTC.

A few counts support this clone. The CDR3 spells CASSEFGASTGELFF. Here the CDR3 DNA reads TGTGCCAGCAGTGAGTTTGGAGCGTCCACCGGGGAGCTGTTTTTT. V gene TRBV6-4 combines with J gene TRBJ2-2; D unresolved. The CDR3 is made up of 15 amino acids. V was shortened by 3 bases and J by 4 bases, with 12 bases between the two germline ends. Germline CDR1 and CDR2: MRHNA and SNTAGT.

This clone was found a few times. V gene TRBV30 combines with J gene TRBJ2-1, with 8 bases that match TRBD2. CDR3 length equals 18 residues. CDR1 and CDR2 from the germline V gene are GTSNPN and SVGIG (reference sequence). Losses at the gene ends were 0 bases for V and 4 bases for J; bases not matched to a gene: 14. Here the CDR3 reads CAWSVTPFTSGPYNEQFF. The CDR3, as DNA: TGTGCCTGGAGTGTAACTCCCTTTACTAGCGGACCGTACAATGAGCAGTTCTTC. Based on the CDR3 plus reference TRBV30 and TRBJ2-1, the full variable domain is SQTIHQWPATLVQPVGSPLSLECTVEGTSNPNLYWYRQAAGRGLQLLFYSVGIGQISSEVPQNLSASRPQDRQFILSSKKLLLSDSGFYLCAWSVTPFTSGPYNEQFFGPGTRLTVL.

V usage is TRBV5-1 and J usage is TRBJ2-2; the match to TRBD1 covers 7 bases. The V segment lost 4 bases and the J segment 6 bases; nucleotides outside the gene matches: 12. This CDR3 has 16 amino acids. From germline, CDR1 is SGHRS and CDR2 YFSETQ. CDR3 in DNA: TGCGCCAGCAGCAGAACGACAGGGTACAGCGCCGGGGAGCTGTTTTTT. Residues: CASSRTTGYSAGELFF.

The rearrangement uses TRBV7-9 and TRBJ2-5; D gene uncertain. CDR3 length: 11 amino acids. V lost 7 bases and J lost 1, with 4 bases in between. Per the germline V gene, CDR1 is SEHNR and CDR2 is FQNEAQ (reference sequence). The CDR3 nucleotides read TGTGCCAGCAAAGCCCAAGAGACCCAGTACTTC. Translation gives CASKAQETQYF.

V gene TRBV2 combines with J gene TRBJ2-1, with D perhaps TRBD2 (6 bases). The germline gives CDR1 SNHLY, CDR2 FYNNEI. The ends were cut back, 3 bases at V and 4 bases at J, with 13 bases in the middle. The CDR3 length is 15 residues. The CDR3 nucleotides are TGTGCCAGCAGTGACTGGGGACTTACTTACAATGAGCAGTTCTTC. It codes for CASSDWGLTYNEQFF.

This clone was detected a few times. The rearrangement joins TRBV6-1 to TRBJ1-2; D not resolved. Germline-derived CDR1 and CDR2 are MNHNS and SASEGT. Trimming removed 5 bases at V and 5 bases at J, with 12 bases between. CDR3 length: 13 amino acids. The DNA of the CDR3 is TGTGCCAGCAGTTCCCTGCCCAGGTATGGCTACACCTTC. Encoded protein: CASSSLPRYGYTF.

This clone appeared a few times. This rearrangement joins TRBV28 to TRBJ2-3; TRBD2 agrees at 7 bases. With V trimmed by 7 bases and J by 6 bases, 7 bases remained unmatched. The CDR3 covers 13 residues. Germline CDR1 and CDR2: MDHEN and SYDVKM. The CDR3 sequence is CASTLGGRDTQYF. In DNA form, the CDR3 reads TGTGCCAGCACCTTGGGGGGGAGGGATACGCAGTATTTT.

This clone was counted between two and nine times. The chain couples TRBV28 to TRBJ2-1; TRBD1 agrees at 11 bases. V lost 2 bases to trimming and J lost 6 bases; unmatched junction nucleotides: 15. Germline V gene lookup returns CDR1 MDHEN and CDR2 SYDVKM. This CDR3 region has 19 residues. CDR3 loop: CASSLKALDRGRFFNEQFF. CDR3 bases: TGTGCCAGCAGTTTAAAAGCCCTGGACAGGGGGCGGTTTTTCAATGAGCAGTTCTTC.

This clone was recorded a few times. The chain carries TRBV5-1 and TRBJ2-7; 8 bases align to TRBD1. There are 13 residues in the CDR3. The J segment lost 2 bases and the V segment lost 6 bases, leaving 4 bases of the junction unmatched. Germline CDR1 is SGHRS and CDR2 is YFSETQ. CDR3 nucleotide sequence: TGCGCCAGCACCTGGGACAGGACCTACGAGCAGTACTTC. This encodes CASTWDRTYEQYF.

This clone was observed a few times. The V call is TRBV6-5, the J call TRBJ2-1; 8 nucleotides align to TRBD2. The J segment lost 2 bases and the V segment lost 4 bases, leaving 4 bases of the junction unmatched. In germline, CDR1 is MNHEY, CDR2 SVGAGI. The CDR3 loop spans 15 amino acids. CDR3 loop: CASSSGTSPYNEQFF. Written as DNA, the CDR3 is TGTGCCAGCAGTTCCGGGACTAGTCCCTACAATGAGCAGTTCTTC.

This clone was seen a handful of times. The V gene is TRBV2, the J gene TRBJ2-5; D is unresolved. Germline V gene lookup returns CDR1 SNHLY and CDR2 FYNNEI. This CDR3 is built from 11 residues. V was trimmed by 7 bases and J by 5 bases, leaving 8 bases between them. The CDR3 is CASMGQETQYF. In nucleotides, the CDR3 is TGTGCCAGCATGGGCCAGGAGACCCAGTACTTC.

The chain recombines TRBV9 with TRBJ2-3, with a possible D match to TRBD1 (5 bases). The CDR3 covers 16 residues. The V gene lost 3 bases and the J gene lost 2 bases, with 16 bases spanning the gap. Germline V lookup: CDR1 SGDLS, CDR2 YYNGEE. The DNA of the CDR3 is TGTGCCAGCAGCGGCGAAGGGGTGTTCCCCACAGATACGCAGTATTTT. Translated: CASSGEGVFPTDTQYF. Together with reference TRBV9 and TRBJ2-3, the CDR3 gives the full variable domain: DSGVTQTPKHLITATGQRVTLRCSPRSGDLSVYWYQQSLDQGLQFLIQYYNGEERAKGNILERFSAQQFPDLHSELNLSSLELGDSALYFCASSGEGVFPTDTQYFGPGTRLTVL.

This clone was found a few times. The rearrangement uses TRBV10-3 and TRBJ2-3, with 7 bases matching TRBD2. The CDR3 extends over 15 amino acids. From germline, CDR1 is ENHRY and CDR2 SYGVKD. The V gene end was trimmed by 2 bases and the J gene end by 2 bases; junction bases not matched to a gene: 4. The CDR3 nucleotides are TGTGCCATCAGTGAGAGGGAGGGAGACACAGATACGCAGTATTTT. Its protein product is CAISEREGDTDTQYF.

The rearrangement joins TRBV7-9 to TRBJ1-4; D is unresolved. CDR3 length: 14 residues. V dropped 1 base and J dropped 4 bases, with 7 bases sitting between them. Per germline, CDR1 SEHNR and CDR2 FQNEAQ (reference sequence). CDR3 sequence reads: CASSLVSLNEKLFF. The CDR3 bases are TGTGCCAGCAGCTTAGTTTCCCTTAATGAAAAACTGTTTTTT.